This TCR beta chain originates from a study of CD8+ T cells in alopecia areata. About the study: Treated individuals took tofacitinib by mouth, 5 to 10 mg twice daily. Study-wide points: Uncertainty about whether baseline CD8+ expansion is linked to response remains, with one nonresponder.

This clone came up once. Its specificity is unknown. The sample's treatment: oral pan-JAK inhibitor, 5-10 mg twice daily. Alopecia areata patients provided lesional scalp punch biopsies and peripheral blood, both collected for the study. Using a FACSAria, the CD4+ and CD8+ T cells were sorted from the PBMCs. Reverse transcription of extracted RNA yielded cDNA, which provided the sequencing template. Sequencing was performed with immunoSEQ multiplex PCR; in TCRdb, only in-frame clones are kept and a portion is missing. The sample has about 150,000 clones; 54% are singletons. Trimming removed 6 bases at V and 3 bases at J, with 17 bases between. The CDR3 spans 15 residues. Germline values: CDR1 SNHLY, CDR2 FYNNEI.

This specimen was CD8+ T cells sorted from blood, taken at week 4, from a patient treated with tofacitinib. The TCR sequence derives from a human donor with alopecia areata. This rearrangement joins TRBV2 to TRBJ1-1; D is unclear. CDR3 residues: CASRAPVIRDTEAFF. CDR3 nucleotides: TGTGCCAGCAGGGCCCCCGTGATTAGGGACACTGAAGCTTTCTTT.